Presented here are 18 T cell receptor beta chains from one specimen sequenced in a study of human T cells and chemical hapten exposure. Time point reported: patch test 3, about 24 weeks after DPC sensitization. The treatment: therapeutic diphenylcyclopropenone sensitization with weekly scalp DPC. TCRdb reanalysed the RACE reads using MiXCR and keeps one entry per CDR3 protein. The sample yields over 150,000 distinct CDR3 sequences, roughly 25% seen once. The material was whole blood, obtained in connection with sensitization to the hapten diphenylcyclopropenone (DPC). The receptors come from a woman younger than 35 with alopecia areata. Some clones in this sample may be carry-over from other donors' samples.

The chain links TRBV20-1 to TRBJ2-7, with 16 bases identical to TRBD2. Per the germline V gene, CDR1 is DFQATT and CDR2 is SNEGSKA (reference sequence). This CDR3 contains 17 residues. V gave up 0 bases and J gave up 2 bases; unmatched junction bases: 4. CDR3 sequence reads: CSARDRGTSGGAYEQYF. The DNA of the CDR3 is TGCAGTGCTAGAGATCGGGGGACTAGCGGGGGGGCCTACGAGCAGTACTTC.

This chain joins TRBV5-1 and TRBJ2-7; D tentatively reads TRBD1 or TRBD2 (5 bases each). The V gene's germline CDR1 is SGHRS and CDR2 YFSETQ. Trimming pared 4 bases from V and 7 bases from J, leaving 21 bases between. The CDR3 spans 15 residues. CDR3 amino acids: CASSRTGTPGFEQYF. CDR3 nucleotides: TGCGCCAGCAGCAGAACCGGGACCCCTGGCTTTGAGCAGTACTTC. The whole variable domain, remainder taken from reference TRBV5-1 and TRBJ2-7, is KAGVTQTPRYLIKTRGQQVTLSCSPISGHRSVSWYQQTPGQGLQFLFEYFSETQRNKGNFPGRFSGRQFSNSRSEMNVSTLELGDSALYLCASSRTGTPGFEQYFGPGTRLTVT.

Here the CDR3 reads CASSLRLDEQFF. CDR3 DNA: TGTGCCAGCAGCTTACGACTGGATGAGCAGTTCTTC. The chain carries TRBV11-2 and TRBJ2-1; D unclear. Trimming removed 2 bases from V and 8 bases from J, with 7 bases in between. This CDR3 comprises 12 residues. Per germline, CDR1 SGHAT and CDR2 FQNNGV.

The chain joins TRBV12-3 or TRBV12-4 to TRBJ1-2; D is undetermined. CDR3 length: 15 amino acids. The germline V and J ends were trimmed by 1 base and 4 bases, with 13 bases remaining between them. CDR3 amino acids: CASSLGSAAAYGYTF. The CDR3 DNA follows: TGTGCCAGCAGTTTAGGTAGTGCGGCAGCCTATGGCTACACCTTC.

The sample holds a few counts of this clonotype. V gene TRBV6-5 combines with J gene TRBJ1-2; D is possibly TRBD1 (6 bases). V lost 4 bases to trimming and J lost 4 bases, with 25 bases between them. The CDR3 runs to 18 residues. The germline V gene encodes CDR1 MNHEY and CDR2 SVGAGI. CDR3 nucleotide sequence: TGTGCCAGCAGTTCGCGTCTTGGAAAAGGGGGGCCTAGCTATGGCTACACCTTC. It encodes CASSSRLGKGGPSYGYTF.

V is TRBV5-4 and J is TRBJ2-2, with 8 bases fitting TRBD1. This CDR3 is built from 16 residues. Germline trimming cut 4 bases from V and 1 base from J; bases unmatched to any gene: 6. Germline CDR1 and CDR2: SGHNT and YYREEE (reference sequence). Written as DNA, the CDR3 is TGTGCCAGCAGCCCGGGGACAGGAAGGAACACCGGGGAGCTGTTTTTT. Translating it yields CASSPGTGRNTGELFF.

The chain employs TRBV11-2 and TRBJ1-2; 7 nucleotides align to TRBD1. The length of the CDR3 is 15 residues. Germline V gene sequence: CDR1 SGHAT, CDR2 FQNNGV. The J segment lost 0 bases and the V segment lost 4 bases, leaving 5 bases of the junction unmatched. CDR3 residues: CASSSYRGANYGYTF. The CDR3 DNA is TGTGCCAGCAGCTCCTACAGGGGAGCTAACTATGGCTACACCTTC.

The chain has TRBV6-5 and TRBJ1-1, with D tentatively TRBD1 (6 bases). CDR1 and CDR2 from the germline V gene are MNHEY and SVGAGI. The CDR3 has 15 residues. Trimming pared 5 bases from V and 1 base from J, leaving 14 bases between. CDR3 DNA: TGTGCCAGCAGTCCCTCACAGGGAAGGAACACTGAAGCTTTCTTT. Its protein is CASSPSQGRNTEAFF.

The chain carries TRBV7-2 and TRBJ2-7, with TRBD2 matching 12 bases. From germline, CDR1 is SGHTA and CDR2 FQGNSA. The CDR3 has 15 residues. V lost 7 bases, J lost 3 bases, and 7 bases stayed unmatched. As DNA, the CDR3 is TGTGCCAGCAACTACGGGGGACTAGCGGGCTACGAGCAGTACTTC. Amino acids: CASNYGGLAGYEQYF.

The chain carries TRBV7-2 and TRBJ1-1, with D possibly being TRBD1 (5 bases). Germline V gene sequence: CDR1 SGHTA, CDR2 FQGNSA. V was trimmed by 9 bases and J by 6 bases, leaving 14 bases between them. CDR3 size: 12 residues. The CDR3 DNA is TGTGCCAGTAGGCGGGGGAAGGCTGAAGCTTTCTTT. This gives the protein CASRRGKAEAFF.

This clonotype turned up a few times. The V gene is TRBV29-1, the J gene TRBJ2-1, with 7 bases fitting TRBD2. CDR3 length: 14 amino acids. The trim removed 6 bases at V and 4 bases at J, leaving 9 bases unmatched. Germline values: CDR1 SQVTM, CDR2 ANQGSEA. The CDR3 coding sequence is TGCAGCGTCCTGAGGACGCGGGGGTACAATGAGCAGTTCTTC. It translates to CSVLRTRGYNEQFF.

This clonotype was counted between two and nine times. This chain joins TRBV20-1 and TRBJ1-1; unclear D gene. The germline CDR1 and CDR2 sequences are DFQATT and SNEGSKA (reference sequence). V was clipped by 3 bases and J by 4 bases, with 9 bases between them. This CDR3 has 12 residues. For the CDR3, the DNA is TGCAGTGCTAGGGAGTTCGGCACTGAAGCTTTCTTT. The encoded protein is CSAREFGTEAFF.

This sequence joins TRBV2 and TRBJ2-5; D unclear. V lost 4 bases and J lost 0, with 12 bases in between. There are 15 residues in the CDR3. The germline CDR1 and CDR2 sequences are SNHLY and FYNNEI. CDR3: CASSASSTYQETQYF. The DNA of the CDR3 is TGTGCCAGCAGTGCCTCCTCTACGTACCAAGAGACCCAGTACTTC.

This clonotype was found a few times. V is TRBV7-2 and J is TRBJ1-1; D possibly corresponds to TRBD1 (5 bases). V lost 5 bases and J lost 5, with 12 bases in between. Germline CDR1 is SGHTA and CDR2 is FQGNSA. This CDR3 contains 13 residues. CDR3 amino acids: CASSPGWGTEAFF. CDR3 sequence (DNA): TGTGCCAGCAGCCCCGGATGGGGGACTGAAGCTTTCTTT.

The CDR3 loop reads CASSLGGSAADTQYF. The DNA for the CDR3 is TGTGCCAGCAGCTTGGGGGGTAGCGCAGCAGATACGCAGTATTTT. The V call is TRBV7-3, the J call TRBJ2-3; possible D gene TRBD2, 6 bases. Germline CDR1 is SGHTA and CDR2 is FQGTGA. The CDR3 spans 15 residues. V lost 3 bases, J lost 4 bases, and 14 bases lay in between.

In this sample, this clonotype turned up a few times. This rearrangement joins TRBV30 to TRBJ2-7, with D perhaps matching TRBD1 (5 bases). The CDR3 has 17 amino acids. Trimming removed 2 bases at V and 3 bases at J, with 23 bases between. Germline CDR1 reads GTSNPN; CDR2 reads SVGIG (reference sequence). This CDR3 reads CAWSPFGAMVRDYEQYF. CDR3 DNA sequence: TGTGCCTGGAGTCCCTTTGGGGCTATGGTAAGGGACTACGAGCAGTACTTC.

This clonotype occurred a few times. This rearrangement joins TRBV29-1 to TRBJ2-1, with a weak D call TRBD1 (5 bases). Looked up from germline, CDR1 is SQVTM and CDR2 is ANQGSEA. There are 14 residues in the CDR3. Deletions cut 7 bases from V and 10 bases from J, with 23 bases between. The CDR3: CSAEVLFVSGEQFF. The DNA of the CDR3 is TGCAGCGCCGAGGTCTTGTTTGTGTCAGGGGAGCAGTTCTTC.

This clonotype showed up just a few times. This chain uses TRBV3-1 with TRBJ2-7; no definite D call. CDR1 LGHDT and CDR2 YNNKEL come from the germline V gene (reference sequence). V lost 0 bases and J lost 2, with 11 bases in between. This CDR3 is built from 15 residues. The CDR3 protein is CASSQDLNRAYEQYF. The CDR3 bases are TGTGCCAGCAGCCAAGATCTTAACAGAGCCTACGAGCAGTACTTC.